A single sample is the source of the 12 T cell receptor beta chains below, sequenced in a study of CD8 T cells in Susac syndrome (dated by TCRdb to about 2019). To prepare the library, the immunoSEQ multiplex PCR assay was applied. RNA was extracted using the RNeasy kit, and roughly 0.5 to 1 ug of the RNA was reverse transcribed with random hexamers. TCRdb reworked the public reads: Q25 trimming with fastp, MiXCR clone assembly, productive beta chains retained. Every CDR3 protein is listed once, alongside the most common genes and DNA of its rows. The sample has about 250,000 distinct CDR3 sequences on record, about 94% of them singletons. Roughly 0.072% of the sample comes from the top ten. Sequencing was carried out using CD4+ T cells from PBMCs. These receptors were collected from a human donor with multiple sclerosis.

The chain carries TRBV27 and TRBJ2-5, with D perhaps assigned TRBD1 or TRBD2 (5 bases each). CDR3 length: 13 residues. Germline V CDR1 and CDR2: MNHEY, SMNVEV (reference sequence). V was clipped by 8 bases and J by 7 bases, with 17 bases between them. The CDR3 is CASPEGPGATQYF. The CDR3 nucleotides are TGTGCCAGCCCCGAGGGACCCGGAGCGACCCAGTACTTC.

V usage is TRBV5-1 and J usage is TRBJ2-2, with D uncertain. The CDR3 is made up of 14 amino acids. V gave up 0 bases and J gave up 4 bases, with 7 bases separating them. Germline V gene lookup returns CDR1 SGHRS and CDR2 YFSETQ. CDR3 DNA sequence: TGCGCCAGCAGCTTGGACCTTAGCACCGGGGAGCTGTTTTTT. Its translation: CASSLDLSTGELFF.

CDR3 bases: TGTGCCAGCAGTTTATCATCCTATATGGGGGGCTACACCTTC. Its protein is CASSLSSYMGGYTF. The V gene is TRBV27, the J gene TRBJ1-2; D gene uncertain. V was clipped by 0 bases and J by 8 bases, with 13 bases between them. The CDR3 has 14 amino acids. Germline V gene lookup returns CDR1 MNHEY and CDR2 SMNVEV (reference sequence).

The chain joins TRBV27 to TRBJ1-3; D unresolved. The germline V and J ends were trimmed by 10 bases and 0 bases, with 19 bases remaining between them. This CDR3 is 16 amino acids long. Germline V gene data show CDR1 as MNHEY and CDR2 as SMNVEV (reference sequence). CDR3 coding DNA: TGTGCCATCAGATGCCGCAGTCATTTCTCTGGAAACACCATATATTTT. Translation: CAIRCRSHFSGNTIYF.

In DNA, the CDR3 is TGCAGTGCTGGCGGGGACAGGGGCCCTCCCACGGGCGGCTACACCTTC. Amino acid sequence: CSAGGDRGPPTGGYTF. The gene calls are TRBV20-1 and TRBJ1-2, with 10 bases lining up with TRBD1. V was clipped by 5 bases and J by 8 bases; unmatched bases: 17. Looked up from germline, CDR1 is DFQATT and CDR2 is SNEGSKA (reference sequence). The length of the CDR3 is 16 residues.

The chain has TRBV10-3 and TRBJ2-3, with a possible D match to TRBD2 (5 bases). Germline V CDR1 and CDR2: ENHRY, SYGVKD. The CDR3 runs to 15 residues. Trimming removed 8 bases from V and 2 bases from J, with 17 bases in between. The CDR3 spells CAIHTPGSHTDTQYF. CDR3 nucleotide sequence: TGTGCCATCCATACTCCGGGATCCCACACAGATACGCAGTATTTT.

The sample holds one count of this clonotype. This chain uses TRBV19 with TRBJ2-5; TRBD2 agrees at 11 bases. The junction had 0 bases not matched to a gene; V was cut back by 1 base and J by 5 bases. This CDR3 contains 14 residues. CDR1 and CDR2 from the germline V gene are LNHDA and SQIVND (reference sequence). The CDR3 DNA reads TGTGCCAGTAGTATAGTAGCGGGAGGGGAGACCCAGTACTTC. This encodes CASSIVAGGETQYF.

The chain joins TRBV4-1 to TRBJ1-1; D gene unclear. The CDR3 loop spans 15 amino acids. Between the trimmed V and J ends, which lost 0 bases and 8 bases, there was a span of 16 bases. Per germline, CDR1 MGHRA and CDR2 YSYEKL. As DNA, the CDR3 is TGCGCCAGCAGCCAAGATCCCGGGCCTGTCGTGGAAGCTTTCTTT. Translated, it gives CASSQDPGPVVEAFF.

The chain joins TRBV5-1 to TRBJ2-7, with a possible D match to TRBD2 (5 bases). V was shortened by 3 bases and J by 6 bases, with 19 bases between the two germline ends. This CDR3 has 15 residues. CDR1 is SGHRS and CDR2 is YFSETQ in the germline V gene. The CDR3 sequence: CASSSGLGSSGEQYF. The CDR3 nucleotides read TGCGCCAGCAGCTCGGGATTAGGGAGCAGCGGCGAGCAGTACTTC.

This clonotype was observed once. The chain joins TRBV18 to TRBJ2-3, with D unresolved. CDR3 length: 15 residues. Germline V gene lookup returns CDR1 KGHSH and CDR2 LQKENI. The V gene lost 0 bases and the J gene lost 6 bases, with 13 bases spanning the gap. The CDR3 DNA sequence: TGTGCCAGCTCACCACCGGGCCCCCTAAGGGATACGCAGTATTTT. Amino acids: CASSPPGPLRDTQYF. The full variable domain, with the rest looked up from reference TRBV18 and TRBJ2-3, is NAGVMQNPRHLVRRRGQEARLRCSPMKGHSHVYWYRQLPEEGLKFMVYLQKENIIDESGMPKERFSAEFPKEGPSILRIQQVVRGDSAAYFCASSPPGPLRDTQYFGPGTRLTVL.

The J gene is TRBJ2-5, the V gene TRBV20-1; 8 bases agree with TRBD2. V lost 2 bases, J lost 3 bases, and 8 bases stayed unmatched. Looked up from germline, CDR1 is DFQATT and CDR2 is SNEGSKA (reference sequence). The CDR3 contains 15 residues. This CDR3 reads CSARLIAGTEETQYF. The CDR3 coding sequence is TGCAGTGCTAGATTGATAGCGGGAACTGAAGAGACCCAGTACTTC.

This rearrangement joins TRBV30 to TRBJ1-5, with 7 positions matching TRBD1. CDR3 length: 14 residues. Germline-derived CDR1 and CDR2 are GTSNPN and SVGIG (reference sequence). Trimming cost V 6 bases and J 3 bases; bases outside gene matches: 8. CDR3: CACRKGQPNQPQHF. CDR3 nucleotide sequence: TGTGCCTGCAGGAAGGGACAGCCCAATCAGCCCCAGCATTTT. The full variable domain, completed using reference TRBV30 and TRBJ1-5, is SQTIHQWPATLVQPVGSPLSLECTVEGTSNPNLYWYRQAAGRGLQLLFYSVGIGQISSEVPQNLSASRPQDRQFILSSKKLLLSDSGFYLCACRKGQPNQPQHFGDGTRLSIL.